Below, 29 T cell receptor beta chains from the same sample are listed, as sequenced in a study of blood T cells in healthy people across ages (dated by TCRdb to between 2014 and 2017). Library creation used 5' RACE. The sequencing machine was an Illumina HiSeq 2500. A second about 7 to 12 cycle PCR used a sample-barcoded 5' primer and a J-beta primer mix. TCRdb redid the processing of the public reads, applying fastp at Q25 and MiXCR, and retained in-frame beta chains. Every entry covers one CDR3 protein and lists the most common genes and DNA from its rows. Counted in this sample were roughly 2 million distinct CDR3 sequences; around 48% of them appeared once. Jointly, the top ten make up roughly 2.1% of the sample. The specimen sequenced was blood. Receptor source: a woman aged 40 to 50 in good health.

V gene TRBV6-6 combines with J gene TRBJ2-4, with 7 bases aligning to TRBD2. Germline CDR1 MNHNY, CDR2 SVGAGI (reference sequence). V trimming: 0 bases; J trimming: 0 bases; junction bases outside the gene matches: 2. The CDR3 runs to 16 residues. CDR3 bases: TGTGCCAGCAGTTACTCGTGGGGGGGAGCCAAAAACATTCAGTACTTC. The encoded protein is CASSYSWGGAKNIQYF.

This clonotype was observed a single time. The rearrangement uses TRBV5-4 and TRBJ1-2; D perhaps matches TRBD1 (5 bases). Between the trimmed V and J ends, which lost 0 bases and 6 bases, there was a span of 18 bases. Germline values: CDR1 SGHNT, CDR2 YYREEE (reference sequence). This CDR3 contains 16 residues. CDR3 sequence: CASSLEAGRMGNGYTF. The DNA for the CDR3 is TGTGCCAGCAGCTTGGAGGCAGGGAGGATGGGCAATGGCTACACCTTC. The whole variable domain, filled in from reference TRBV5-4 and TRBJ1-2, reads ETGVTQSPTHLIKTRGQQVTLRCSSQSGHNTVSWYQQALGQGPQFIFQYYREEENGRGNFPPRFSGLQFPNYSSELNVNALELDDSALYLCASSLEAGRMGNGYTFGSGTRLTVV.

The V and J genes are TRBV21-1 and TRBJ2-7. TRBV21-1 is labeled a pseudogene. This CDR3 has 17 amino acids. The CDR3, as DNA: TGTGCCAGCAGCTCGAAAGGTTCGATTCTCCACTCCTACGAGCAGTACTTC. This codes for CASSSKGSILHSYEQYF.

In this sample, this clonotype turned up a few times. This rearrangement joins TRBV4-3 to TRBJ2-5, with 9 bases that match TRBD2. V shed 3 bases, J shed 2 bases, and the junction held 7 bases outside the gene matches. CDR1 and CDR2 (germline): LGHNA, YSLEER. This CDR3 comprises 16 residues. The CDR3 loop reads CASSQGERGDQETQYF. CDR3 DNA sequence: TGCGCCAGCAGCCAGGGGGAGCGGGGGGATCAAGAGACCCAGTACTTC.

The J gene is TRBJ2-4, the V gene TRBV6-2 or TRBV6-3, with 7 nucleotides matching TRBD1. The ends lost 0 bases at V and 5 bases at J; junction bases unmatched: 13. The CDR3 consists of 18 residues. Looked up from germline, CDR1 is MNHEY and CDR2 is SVGEGT. The CDR3 loop is CASSYSIRDSGTENIQYF. The CDR3, as DNA: TGTGCCAGCAGTTACTCGATTAGAGACTCCGGGACAGAAAACATTCAGTACTTC.

This chain joins TRBV5-6 and TRBJ2-6, with D possibly being TRBD2 (5 bases). Germline assignment: CDR1 SGHDT and CDR2 YYEEEE. Between the trimmed V and J ends, which lost 3 bases and 0 bases, there was a span of 13 bases. CDR3 length: 17 residues. The chain's CDR3 is CASSSPASLSGANVLTF. The CDR3 DNA reads TGTGCCAGCAGCTCCCCGGCTAGCCTCTCTGGGGCCAACGTCCTGACTTTC.

The chain's CDR3 is CASSQDPKETQYF. DNA of the CDR3: TGTGCCAGCAGCCAGGATCCTAAGGAGACCCAGTACTTC. This sequence joins TRBV3-1 and TRBJ2-7; D is uncertain. The J call is in doubt because the DNA end fits TRBJ2-5 better. CDR3 length: 13 amino acids. CDR1 and CDR2 from the germline V gene are LGHDT and YNNKEL (reference sequence).

This chain joins TRBV10-3 and TRBJ2-6; no clear D gene. V shed 2 bases and J shed 1 base, with 6 bases lying between them. Germline V gene sequence: CDR1 ENHRY, CDR2 SYGVKD. The CDR3 sequence is 15 residues long. The CDR3 DNA reads TGTGCCATCAGTGAGGAAGAATCTGGGGCCAACGTCCTGACTTTC. This gives the protein CAISEEESGANVLTF.

The V call is TRBV28, the J call TRBJ2-4, with no clear D. The germline V and J ends were trimmed by 5 bases and 2 bases, with 13 bases remaining between them. The CDR3 runs 15 residues. Germline V lookup: CDR1 MDHEN, CDR2 SYDVKM. CDR3 residues: CASSDAPTTKNIQYF. Written as DNA, the CDR3 is TGTGCCAGCAGTGATGCCCCGACGACCAAAAACATTCAGTACTTC.

The chain employs TRBV4-1 and TRBJ2-7, with D possibly being TRBD1 (6 bases). The CDR3 has 17 amino acids. V was clipped by 5 bases and J by 0 bases, with 20 bases between them. Germline V gene lookup returns CDR1 MGHRA and CDR2 YSYEKL. This CDR3 reads CASSLTPGAITSYEQYF. DNA of the CDR3: TGCGCCAGCAGCTTAACGCCAGGGGCCATTACCTCCTACGAGCAGTACTTC.

The rearrangement uses TRBV6-2 or TRBV6-3 and TRBJ2-1, with 11 bases fitting TRBD2. The J segment lost 9 bases and the V segment lost 10 bases, leaving 17 bases of the junction unmatched. CDR1 MNHEY and CDR2 SVGEGT come from the germline V gene. The CDR3 is made up of 16 amino acids. CDR3 sequence (DNA): TGTGCCACCCCAAACGGCCTAGCGGGGGGTTCTGTTGAGCAGTTCTTC. Amino acids: CATPNGLAGGSVEQFF.

The table lists this clonotype with a few counts. This chain uses TRBV5-6 with TRBJ2-5, with 8 bases fitting TRBD1. The length of the CDR3 is 15 residues. J was trimmed by 11 bases and V by 2 bases; bases with no gene match: 14. Germline CDR1 is SGHDT and CDR2 is YYEEEE. For the CDR3, the DNA is TGTGCCAGCAGCTTCGGGACAGGAAATGTCCCGGGGCAGTACTTC. This sequence encodes CASSFGTGNVPGQYF.

This clonotype was seen more than once but under ten times. This chain joins TRBV28 and TRBJ2-6, with 11 bases that match TRBD1. V trimming: 1 base; J trimming: 3 bases; junction bases outside the gene matches: 5. The CDR3 is 18 amino acids. CDR1 is MDHEN and CDR2 is SYDVKM in the germline V gene. CDR3 DNA: TGTGCCAGCAGTTTATTCGGACAGGGGGCTTTTGGGGCCAACGTCCTGACTTTC. This sequence encodes CASSLFGQGAFGANVLTF. The full variable domain, completed using reference TRBV28 and TRBJ2-6, is DVKVTQSSRYLVKRTGEKVFLECVQDMDHENMFWYRQDPGLGLRLIYFSYDVKMKEKGDIPEGYSVSREKKERFSLILESASTNQTSMYLCASSLFGQGAFGANVLTFGAGSRLTVL.

This clonotype was seen a handful of times. The chain couples TRBV12-3 or TRBV12-4 to TRBJ2-5, with 7 bases fitting TRBD1. V dropped 6 bases and J dropped 2; count of bases not matched to a gene: 9. This CDR3 has 15 residues. For the CDR3, the DNA is TGTGCCAGCAGCTCGTTAAACAGGGGACAAGAGACCCAGTACTTC. It codes for CASSSLNRGQETQYF.

The count of this clonotype is one. V gene TRBV6-2 or TRBV6-3 combines with J gene TRBJ2-5; 9 bases agree with TRBD1. Per germline, CDR1 MNHEY and CDR2 SVGEGT. There are 15 residues in the CDR3. V was pared by 1 base and J by 2 bases, with 2 bases of the junction left unmatched. The CDR3 spells CASSYFGTGQETQYF. DNA for the CDR3: TGTGCCAGCAGTTACTTCGGGACAGGGCAAGAGACCCAGTACTTC.

The CDR3: CASRSGSLFF. The CDR3 DNA is TGTGCCAGCCGGAGTGGTTCGCTGTTTTTT. The chain links TRBV28 to TRBJ1-4; D gene uncertain. V lost 8 bases, J lost 14 bases, and 12 bases lay in between. This CDR3 spans 10 amino acids. Germline V gives CDR1 MDHEN, CDR2 SYDVKM.

This clonotype showed up just a few times. The V call is TRBV29-1, the J call TRBJ2-7, with 11 bases fitting TRBD1. Per the germline V gene, CDR1 is SQVTM and CDR2 is ANQGSEA. J lost 4 bases, V lost 4 bases, and 9 bases had no gene match. There are 15 residues in the CDR3. DNA of the CDR3: TGCAGCGTTGTTTGGTATGGGGACAGGGGGTACGAGCAGTACTTC. It specifies CSVVWYGDRGYEQYF.

DNA for the CDR3: TGTGCCAGCTCACCACGGTCGGGGCAGGCTAACTATGGCTACACCTTC. Amino acids: CASSPRSGQANYGYTF. The chain uses TRBV18 and TRBJ1-2; D might be TRBD1 (5 bases). V lost 1 base, J lost 0 bases, and 12 bases lay in between. The CDR3 is 16 amino acids. From germline, CDR1 is KGHSH and CDR2 LQKENI.

Comments on this clonotype: One end of the junction is discordant with germline, which a read error may explain. The rearrangement uses TRBV4-3 and TRBJ1-3; unclear D gene. The CDR3 is 16 amino acids. The germline gives CDR1 LGHNA, CDR2 YSLEER. Written as DNA, the CDR3 is TGCGCCAACAGCCAAGATCGTGTCCCCTCTGGAAACACCATATATTTT. Translating gives CANSQDRVPSGNTIYF.

About this clonotype: Since a much larger clone is just one base distant, this may be a read error. The chain carries TRBV7-2 and TRBJ1-1; 9 bases align to TRBD1. The V gene's germline CDR1 is SGHTA and CDR2 FQGNSA. This CDR3 spans 15 amino acids. The CDR3 DNA sequence: TGTGCCAGCAGCCCCCTCGGGACAGGGAGCACTAAAGCTTTCTTT. Its translation is CASSPLGTGSTKAFF. The entire variable domain, with the rest obtained from reference TRBV7-2 and TRBJ1-1, is as follows: GAGVSQSPSNKVTEKGKDVELRCDPISGHTALYWYRQSLGQGLEFLIYFQGNSAPDKSGLPSDRFSAERTGGSVSTLTIQRTQQEDSAVYLCASSPLGTGSTKAFFGQGTRLTVV.

This clonotype was detected only a few times. The chain employs TRBV6-2 or TRBV6-3 and TRBJ2-6; possible D gene TRBD1, 6 bases. Germline V gene sequence: CDR1 MNHEY, CDR2 SVGEGT. CDR3 length: 14 amino acids. Trimming stripped 5 bases from V and 2 bases from J, with 7 bases between. CDR3 nucleotides: TGTGCCAGCAGTCGACAGGCTGGGGCCAACGTCCTGACTTTC. Amino acid sequence: CASSRQAGANVLTF.

The chain combines TRBV6-5 with TRBJ2-2, with TRBD1 matching 7 bases. CDR3 size: 15 residues. Germline V lookup: CDR1 MNHEY, CDR2 SVGAGI. The V segment lost 8 bases and the J segment 6 bases; nucleotides outside the gene matches: 12. CDR3 sequence reads: CASGRKDTGAGELFF. CDR3 coding DNA: TGTGCCAGCGGACGAAAAGATACAGGGGCCGGGGAGCTGTTTTTT.

This chain joins TRBV6-6 and TRBJ2-4; weak D call: TRBD2 (5 bases). CDR3 size: 16 residues. V was trimmed by 5 bases and J by 0 bases, leaving 14 bases between them. In germline, CDR1 is MNHNY, CDR2 SVGAGI (reference sequence). The CDR3 here is CASSLGGDVAKNIQYF. CDR3 coding DNA: TGTGCCAGCAGTCTTGGAGGAGATGTAGCCAAAAACATTCAGTACTTC.

This clonotype has only a few counts. The chain couples TRBV7-2 to TRBJ1-2; D unclear. Trimming stripped 5 bases from V and 8 bases from J, with 18 bases between. The CDR3 covers 14 residues. CDR1 and CDR2 (germline): SGHTA, FQGNSA. CDR3 loop: CASSPRDNFKGYTF. In nucleotides, the CDR3 is TGTGCCAGCAGCCCTCGAGACAATTTCAAAGGCTACACCTTC.

This clonotype came up a few times. The chain recombines TRBV6-2 or TRBV6-3 with TRBJ2-7; 9 bases line up with TRBD2. V lost 8 bases, J lost 0 bases, and 5 bases stayed unmatched. Looked up from germline, CDR1 is MNHEY and CDR2 is SVGEGT. The length of the CDR3 is 14 residues. CDR3 DNA: TGTGCCAGCGGATGGACTAGCGACTCCTACGAGCAGTACTTC. Its protein is CASGWTSDSYEQYF.

The chain joins TRBV11-1 to TRBJ2-1; 9 bases align to TRBD2. V lost 3 bases, J lost 5 bases, and 14 bases stayed unmatched. The CDR3 consists of 18 residues. Germline V gene sequence: CDR1 SGHAT, CDR2 FQDESV (reference sequence). CDR3 sequence (DNA): TGTGCCAGCAGCTTCCGGCTGGGGGTAGCGGGGGCTGACAATGAGCAGTTCTTC. It translates to CASSFRLGVAGADNEQFF.

This chain uses TRBV5-1 with TRBJ2-3, with D perhaps TRBD1 (6 bases). V lost 5 bases and J lost 0, with 22 bases in between. Germline V gene sequence: CDR1 SGHRS, CDR2 YFSETQ. The CDR3 has 18 residues. In nucleotides, the CDR3 is TGCGCCAGCAGACTCACCATCGGGACACAAACTAGCACAGATACGCAGTATTTT. Translated, it gives CASRLTIGTQTSTDTQYF.

This chain links TRBV9 with TRBJ2-1; weak D call: TRBD1 (6 bases). V was clipped by 1 base and J by 5 bases, with 13 bases between them. Germline CDR1 and CDR2: SGDLS and YYNGEE. CDR3 length: 15 residues. The CDR3 bases are TGTGCCAGCAGCGTAAGTCCAGGGGTCAACAATGAGCAGTTCTTC. This encodes CASSVSPGVNNEQFF.

The chain employs TRBV4-1 and TRBJ2-3; TRBD1 matches at 9 bases. Per germline, CDR1 MGHRA and CDR2 YSYEKL. After removal of 2 bases from V and 4 bases from J, the junction contained 4 bases not matched to a gene. The CDR3 is 15 amino acids. The DNA of the CDR3 is TGCGCCAGCAGCCAACCGGACAGGGGTGCAGATACGCAGTATTTT. It yields the protein CASSQPDRGADTQYF.